Following are 26 T cell receptor beta chains from one sample sequenced in a study of T cells in tumors after PD-1 blockade. The assay was immunoSEQ multiplex PCR, and TCRdb's table has in-frame clones only and misses some. The table lists 5,000 to 6,500 clones, about four fifths of them singletons. Sample: PBMCs, taken after anti-PD-1 therapy. All receptors come from a human donor with advanced basal cell or squamous cell carcinoma (not recorded which).

V usage is TRBV7-8 and J usage is TRBJ2-3; D unclear. The CDR3 spans 16 residues. V dropped 2 bases and J dropped 4 bases, with 16 bases sitting between them. The germline V gene has CDR1 SGHVS and CDR2 FQNEAQ. In nucleotides, the CDR3 is TGTGCCAGCAGCTTACTTAGGAATCGGAACGCAGATACGCAGTATTTT. This encodes CASSLLRNRNADTQYF.

The rearrangement links TRBV6-5 to TRBJ2-3, with TRBD1 identical over 9 bases. The CDR3 length is 16 residues. The germline V gene has CDR1 MNHEY and CDR2 SVGAGI. Trimming removed 2 bases from V and 5 bases from J; junction bases left unmatched: 8. This chain's CDR3 is CASSYGGTGWIDTQYF. CDR3 DNA: TGTGCCAGCAGTTACGGGGGGACAGGGTGGATAGATACGCAGTATTTT.

The chain combines TRBV15 with TRBJ1-1; D unclear. Germline lookup yields CDR1 LNHNV and CDR2 YYDKDF (reference sequence). Trimming cost V 0 bases and J 1 base, with 6 bases left between them. The CDR3 loop spans 14 amino acids. The CDR3 spells CATSREMGNTEAFF. For the CDR3, the DNA is TGTGCCACCAGCAGAGAGATGGGGAACACTGAAGCTTTCTTT.

With regard to this clone: A junction boundary mismatches the germline segment, possibly from a read error. This CDR3 is also generated by other DNA sequences in the sample. This sequence joins TRBV9 and TRBJ1-5, with 11 bases fitting TRBD1. In germline, CDR1 is SGDLS, CDR2 YYNGEE. This CDR3 contains 14 residues. The CDR3 reads CASSVGQGAQPQHF. In DNA, the CDR3 is TGTGCCAGTAGCGTAGGACAGGGGGCTCAGCCCCAGCATTTT.

The chain uses TRBV12-2 and TRBJ2-2; the table's D call, TRBD2, has no DNA check behind it. TRBV12-2 corresponds to a pseudogene. The CDR3 sequence is 21 residues long. The CDR3 nucleotides read TGTGCAAGTCGCTTAGCGTGGCTGACTAGCGGGGGGGCCGGGGAAACCGGGGAGCTGTTTTTT. It encodes CASRLAWLTSGGAGETGELFF.

The chain is built from TRBV5-4 and TRBJ2-2, with TRBD1 identical over 9 bases. The CDR3 totals 15 residues. Germline V gives CDR1 SGHNT, CDR2 YYREEE (reference sequence). The junction had 7 bases not matched to a gene; V was cut back by 4 bases and J by 6 bases. DNA for the CDR3: TGTGCCAGCAGCACGGTGGGGACAGGGCCCGGGGAGCTGTTTTTT. It yields the protein CASSTVGTGPGELFF.

This clone was recorded a few times. This chain uses TRBV7-9 with TRBJ1-1; maybe TRBD1 (6 bases). This CDR3 has 14 residues. Trimming took 5 bases from V and 0 from J, leaving 10 bases between them. Looked up from germline, CDR1 is SEHNR and CDR2 is FQNEAQ (reference sequence). CDR3 DNA: TGTGCCAGCAGCCTAGGGGGATTGAACACTGAAGCTTTCTTT. This translates into CASSLGGLNTEAFF.

The genes are TRBV3-1 (or the pseudogene TRBV3-2) and TRBJ2-3; 7 bases fit TRBD1. V was clipped by 4 bases and J by 4 bases; unmatched bases: 8. The CDR3 is 15 residues long. Germline-derived CDR1 and CDR2 are LGHDT and YNNKEL (reference sequence). The CDR3 reads CASSLRTGAADTQYF. In DNA, the CDR3 is TGTGCCAGCAGCCTTCGGACAGGAGCCGCAGATACGCAGTATTTT.

The rearrangement joins TRBV6-2 or TRBV6-3 to TRBJ2-3; the D is unclear. The V and J ends lost 2 bases and 0 bases respectively, with 9 bases between them. Germline V gives CDR1 MNHEY, CDR2 SVGEGT. The CDR3 sequence is 15 residues long. The CDR3 loop is CASSYRLGSTDTQYF. The CDR3 DNA reads TGTGCCAGCAGTTACCGGCTGGGGAGCACAGATACGCAGTATTTT.

The chain carries TRBV19 and TRBJ1-2, with TRBD1 identical over 8 bases. CDR3 size: 13 residues. V shed 8 bases and J 4 bases; nucleotides not matched to a gene: 6. Germline assignment: CDR1 LNHDA and CDR2 SQIVND (reference sequence). This CDR3 is CASEPGQGYGYTF. In nucleotides, the CDR3 is TGTGCCAGTGAACCAGGACAGGGCTATGGCTACACCTTC. The whole variable domain, filled in from reference TRBV19 and TRBJ1-2, reads DGGITQSPKYLFRKEGQNVTLSCEQNLNHDAMYWYRQDPGQGLRLIYYSQIVNDFQKGDIAEGYSVSREKKESFPLTVTSAQKNPTAFYLCASEPGQGYGYTFGSGTRLTVV.

The rearrangement links TRBV29-1 to TRBJ1-2; 9 nucleotides line up with TRBD1. CDR3 length: 12 amino acids. CDR1 and CDR2 from the germline V gene are SQVTM and ANQGSEA. V lost 7 bases to trimming and J lost 3 bases; unmatched junction nucleotides: 3. The chain's CDR3 is CSAGTGYYGYTF. As DNA, the CDR3 is TGCAGCGCCGGGACAGGGTACTATGGCTACACCTTC.

The chain uses TRBV21-1 and TRBJ2-3; TRBD1, the table's D call, lacks a check against the DNA. TRBV21-1 is marked as a pseudogene. The CDR3 spans 16 residues. In nucleotides, the CDR3 is TGTGCCAGCAGCCCCCACAGGGGGCGGGAGGCAGATACGCAGTATTTT. Residues: CASSPHRGREADTQYF.

The chain has TRBV6-2 or TRBV6-3 and TRBJ2-1; no clear D gene. Per the germline V gene, CDR1 is MNHEY and CDR2 is SVGEGT. The CDR3 is made up of 15 amino acids. Trimming took 6 bases from V and 1 from J, leaving 13 bases between them. CDR3 DNA: TGTGCCAGCAGCCCGAAGGGCGGATCCTACAATGAGCAGTTCTTC. It is translated as CASSPKGGSYNEQFF.

This sequence joins TRBV6-5 and TRBJ2-5; D is ambiguous. V was cut by 6 bases and J by 2 bases, with 7 bases left in between. The germline V gene encodes CDR1 MNHEY and CDR2 SVGAGI. The CDR3 runs 12 residues. The CDR3 DNA sequence: TGTGCCAGCAGGAGGAGTCAAGAGACCCAGTACTTC. Translation gives CASRRSQETQYF.

The chain is built from TRBV6-5 and TRBJ2-1, with 12 bases identical to TRBD2. V lost 5 bases to trimming and J lost 10 bases; unmatched junction nucleotides: 3. The CDR3 extends over 13 amino acids. CDR1 MNHEY and CDR2 SVGAGI come from the germline V gene. In nucleotides, the CDR3 is TGTGCCAGCAGTATAGGACTAGCGGGGGAGCAGTTCTTC. Its translation is CASSIGLAGEQFF.

V gene TRBV6-6 combines with J gene TRBJ2-7; 9 nucleotides agree with TRBD1. The germline V gene has CDR1 MNHNY and CDR2 SVGAGI (reference sequence). J lost 3 bases, V lost 6 bases, and 6 bases had no gene match. There are 14 residues in the CDR3. The CDR3, as DNA: TGTGCCAGCAGCCGGGGACAGGGATTCTACGAGCAGTACTTC. Residues: CASSRGQGFYEQYF.

V usage is TRBV7-6 and J usage is TRBJ1-3; 7 positions match TRBD1. V dropped 1 base and J dropped 0; count of bases not matched to a gene: 9. CDR1 is SGHVS and CDR2 is FNYEAQ in the germline V gene. This CDR3 is 18 amino acids long. The CDR3 region has the DNA TGTGCCAGCAGCTTAGACGTCTACAGGGGACACTCTGGAAACACCATATATTTT. This gives the protein CASSLDVYRGHSGNTIYF.

The chain has TRBV27 and TRBJ2-1; 7 bases align to TRBD1. The ends lost 2 bases at V and 2 bases at J; junction bases unmatched: 3. The CDR3 consists of 15 residues. The germline V gene has CDR1 MNHEY and CDR2 SMNVEV (reference sequence). In DNA, the CDR3 is TGTGCCAGCAGTTTAAGGGGACAGACCTACAATGAGCAGTTCTTC. It is translated as CASSLRGQTYNEQFF.

This sequence joins TRBV6-1 and TRBJ2-3; no firm D call. V lost 6 bases and J 9 bases, leaving 7 bases between the germline ends. Germline CDR1 is MNHNS and CDR2 is SASEGT. The CDR3 consists of 10 residues. CDR3 loop: CASRDNTQYF. CDR3 coding DNA: TGTGCCAGCAGAGACAACACGCAGTATTTT.

The rearrangement links TRBV5-1 to TRBJ1-1; D is undetermined. The germline gives CDR1 SGHRS, CDR2 YFSETQ. The V and J ends lost 0 bases and 5 bases respectively, with 11 bases between them. The CDR3 contains 14 residues. The CDR3 DNA reads as TGCGCCAGCAGCTTGGGAGAGGGATGGACTGAAGCTTTCTTT. Amino acid sequence: CASSLGEGWTEAFF.

The CDR3 reads CASSLVGGNSPLHF. For the CDR3, the DNA is TGTGCCAGCAGCTTAGTTGGGGGGAATTCACCCCTCCACTTT. The genes are TRBV7-9 and TRBJ1-6, with D possibly matching TRBD1 (5 bases). The CDR3 length is 14 residues. V lost 1 base to trimming and J lost 7 bases, with 8 bases between them. In germline, CDR1 is SEHNR, CDR2 FQNEAQ (reference sequence).

V usage is TRBV9 and J usage is TRBJ2-3; 8 nucleotides match TRBD1. J gave up 5 bases and V 0 bases, and 11 bases lay outside the gene matches. CDR3 length: 17 residues. The V gene's germline CDR1 is SGDLS and CDR2 YYNGEE. For the CDR3, the DNA is TGTGCCAGCAGCGTAGGTGTGTCAGGGGGCCGGGGAGATACGCAGTATTTT. Translated, it gives CASSVGVSGGRGDTQYF.

This clone was seen a few times. J is TRBJ1-6 and V is TRBV6-5; no definite D call. V lost 2 bases to trimming and J lost 6 bases, with 11 bases between them. This CDR3 has 15 residues. Looked up from germline, CDR1 is MNHEY and CDR2 is SVGAGI. CDR3 residues: CASSYIGSGNSPLHF. CDR3 sequence (DNA): TGTGCCAGCAGTTACATCGGGTCCGGTAATTCACCCCTCCACTTT.

This chain uses TRBV5-1 with TRBJ2-1; TRBD1 aligns across 7 bases. Trimming cost V 1 base and J 7 bases; bases outside gene matches: 5. Germline lookup yields CDR1 SGHRS and CDR2 YFSETQ. The CDR3 has 14 residues. The CDR3 DNA is TGCGCCAGCAGCTTGAAGAACAGGGGAAATGAGCAGTTCTTC. This encodes CASSLKNRGNEQFF. Supplemented by reference TRBV5-1 and TRBJ2-1, the full variable domain reads KAGVTQTPRYLIKTRGQQVTLSCSPISGHRSVSWYQQTPGQGLQFLFEYFSETQRNKGNFPGRFSGRQFSNSRSEMNVSTLELGDSALYLCASSLKNRGNEQFFGPGTRLTVL.

The chain recombines TRBV6-2 or TRBV6-3 with TRBJ1-5; D remains unclear. CDR1 and CDR2 from the germline V gene are MNHEY and SVGEGT. The CDR3 has 15 residues. Trimming removed 1 base from V and 3 bases from J, with 10 bases in between. CDR3 protein: CASSYFPGNNQPQHF. Here the CDR3 DNA reads TGTGCCAGCAGTTACTTTCCGGGAAACAATCAGCCCCAGCATTTT.

In this sample, this clone turned up once. V and J are TRBV7-2 and TRBJ2-5; 11 positions agree with TRBD2. CDR3 length: 13 amino acids. Germline V gene data show CDR1 as SGHTA and CDR2 as FQGNSA. The V segment lost 1 base and the J segment 12 bases; nucleotides outside the gene matches: 4. CDR3 in DNA: TGTGCCAGCAGCTTAGTAGCGGGGGGGCCTGAGTACTTC. Amino acid sequence: CASSLVAGGPEYF. Full variable domain (missing parts from reference TRBV7-2 and TRBJ2-5): GAGVSQSPSNKVTEKGKDVELRCDPISGHTALYWYRQSLGQGLEFLIYFQGNSAPDKSGLPSDRFSAERTGGSVSTLTIQRTQQEDSAVYLCASSLVAGGPEYFGPGTRLLVL.